These 32 T cell receptor beta chains originate from one sample sequenced in a study of vaccination effects on CD4 cells after COVID-19. Measured with immunoSEQ multiplex PCR; TCRdb has only the in-frame clones, and not every one. Of 40,000 to 45,000 clones in the sample, 76% are singletons; the top ten hold about 3.8%. The antigens for these receptors are not known. Following 10 days of culture, CD4+ T cells were isolated. PCR confirmed that the person was infected with SARS-CoV-2 between March and December 2020. Vaccine administered to participants consisted of two doses of either BNT162b2 or mRNA-1273. Specimen: CD4+ T cells from PBMCs cultured without peptide, collected after COVID-19 vaccination. The receptor set was obtained from a human donor who had a prior SARS-CoV-2 infection.

The CDR3 DNA follows: TGTGCCAGTAGTCCTAGCGTCGGGACCCAGTACTTC. Its translation: CASSPSVGTQYF. The chain combines TRBV19 with TRBJ2-5; D may be TRBD2 (6 bases). V was trimmed by 5 bases and J by 7 bases, leaving 11 bases between them. The CDR3 contains 12 residues. Germline CDR1 is LNHDA and CDR2 is SQIVND (reference sequence).

The chain links TRBV19 to TRBJ2-4; the D gene is possibly TRBD2 (6 bases). In germline, CDR1 is LNHDA, CDR2 SQIVND (reference sequence). Trimming removed 3 bases from V and 6 bases from J, with 6 bases in between. This CDR3 is 12 amino acids long. CDR3 DNA sequence: TGTGCCAGTAGTATGCGGGGAAACATTCAGTACTTC. Protein product: CASSMRGNIQYF. Filled out from reference TRBV19 and TRBJ2-4, the complete variable domain reads DGGITQSPKYLFRKEGQNVTLSCEQNLNHDAMYWYRQDPGQGLRLIYYSQIVNDFQKGDIAEGYSVSREKKESFPLTVTSAQKNPTAFYLCASSMRGNIQYFGAGTRLSVL.

DNA of the CDR3: TGCGCCAGCAGTTCAGACGGCTATGGCTACACCTTC. It is translated as CASSSDGYGYTF. The chain recombines TRBV5-1 with TRBJ1-2, with D hard to call. The CDR3 length is 12 residues. CDR1 and CDR2 from the germline V gene are SGHRS and YFSETQ. With 5 bases removed from V and 4 bases from J, the gap between germline ends came to 9 bases.

This clone is a singleton in its sample. The chain is built from TRBV5-1 and TRBJ2-6; D may correspond to TRBD1 or TRBD2 (5 bases each). The CDR3 consists of 17 residues. Germline V gives CDR1 SGHRS, CDR2 YFSETQ. The germline V and J ends were trimmed by 0 bases and 4 bases, with 14 bases remaining between them. In DNA, the CDR3 is TGCGCCAGCAGCTTGGCCGGGGCAGGGCGCGGGGCCAACGTCCTGACTTTC. Amino acids: CASSLAGAGRGANVLTF.

This chain joins TRBV23-1 and TRBJ1-5; 10 bases agree with TRBD1. TRBV23-1 is recorded as an ORF, its role being uncertain. The CDR3 sequence is 20 residues long. J lost 1 base, V lost 2 bases, and 14 bases had no gene match. CDR3 amino acids: CASSQGANGTGDGSNQPQHF. The DNA of the CDR3 is TGCGCCAGCAGTCAAGGTGCTAACGGGACAGGGGATGGGAGCAATCAGCCCCAGCATTTT.

The J gene is TRBJ1-2, the V gene TRBV6-5; D uncertain. The V gene's germline CDR1 is MNHEY and CDR2 SVGAGI. The length of the CDR3 is 15 residues. Trimming removed 0 bases at V and 4 bases at J, with 12 bases between. The CDR3 bases are TGTGCCAGCAGTTACTCCTTATCCGGGATCTATGGCTACACCTTC. Protein: CASSYSLSGIYGYTF.

The CDR3 loop is CASSNQGHSPLHF. Here the CDR3 DNA reads TGTGCCAGTAGTAACCAGGGCCATTCACCCCTCCACTTT. The rearrangement uses TRBV19 and TRBJ1-6; a weak D match, TRBD1 (5 bases). The CDR3 has 13 residues. Germline V gene lookup returns CDR1 LNHDA and CDR2 SQIVND (reference sequence). V lost 4 bases and J lost 8, with 9 bases in between.

The V call is TRBV6-5, the J call TRBJ2-1; D is unclear. Germline V gene data show CDR1 as MNHEY and CDR2 as SVGAGI. V was clipped by 11 bases and J by 0 bases, with 11 bases between them. The CDR3 sequence is 13 residues long. CDR3 sequence reads: CAAAKSSYNEQFF. Here the CDR3 DNA reads TGTGCCGCCGCTAAGAGCTCCTACAATGAGCAGTTCTTC.

The genes are TRBV14 and TRBJ1-5; possibly TRBD1 for D (5 bases). CDR1 and CDR2 from the germline V gene are SGHDN and FVKESK. CDR3 length: 15 residues. V was pared by 4 bases and J by 2 bases, with 12 bases between. The CDR3 DNA follows: TGTGCCAGCAGCCGAACCGGGGGGGGCAATCAGCCCCAGCATTTT. Its translation is CASSRTGGGNQPQHF.

The V call is TRBV9, the J call TRBJ2-5, with TRBD2 identical over 12 bases. The CDR3 has 17 amino acids. CDR1 is SGDLS and CDR2 is YYNGEE in the germline V gene. The trim removed 0 bases at V and 1 base at J, leaving 4 bases unmatched. In nucleotides, the CDR3 is TGTGCCAGCAGCGTAGGGCCTAGCGGGGGGGCCCAAGAGACCCAGTACTTC. Its translation: CASSVGPSGGAQETQYF.

In nucleotides, the CDR3 is TGTGCCAGCAGCCGGACTAGCGGGAACGTCTACGAGCAGTACTTC. Its translation is CASSRTSGNVYEQYF. This chain uses TRBV5-4 with TRBJ2-7; 12 positions match TRBD2. This CDR3 has 15 amino acids. With V trimmed by 4 bases and J by 3 bases, 5 bases remained unmatched. The germline CDR1 and CDR2 sequences are SGHNT and YYREEE (reference sequence).

This chain uses TRBV27 with TRBJ1-5, with D hard to call. This CDR3 has 18 residues. Germline CDR1 reads MNHEY; CDR2 reads SMNVEV (reference sequence). Trimming took 4 bases from V and 0 from J, leaving 19 bases between them. CDR3: CASSSTNGRLYSNQPQHF. CDR3 sequence (DNA): TGTGCCAGCAGTTCAACCAACGGACGGCTATATAGCAATCAGCCCCAGCATTTT.

This rearrangement joins TRBV6-5 to TRBJ2-7, with TRBD1 identical over 7 bases. The CDR3 sequence is 14 residues long. Germline V gene data show CDR1 as MNHEY and CDR2 as SVGAGI. V lost 2 bases, J lost 2 bases, and 3 bases stayed unmatched. The CDR3 spells CASSYEGAPYEQYF. Here the CDR3 DNA reads TGTGCCAGCAGTTACGAGGGGGCCCCCTACGAGCAGTACTTC.

The chain has TRBV6-2 or TRBV6-3 and TRBJ2-6; maybe TRBD2 (5 bases). This CDR3 spans 17 amino acids. Looked up from germline, CDR1 is MNHEY and CDR2 is SVGEGT. Between the trimmed V and J ends, which lost 5 bases and 0 bases, there was a span of 14 bases. The CDR3 is CASSDRGTDSGANVLTF. The DNA for the CDR3 is TGTGCCAGCAGTGACCGGGGAACCGACTCTGGGGCCAACGTCCTGACTTTC.

The V and J genes are TRBV11-2 and TRBJ2-5; 11 positions agree with TRBD2. V lost 1 base to trimming and J lost 2 bases; unmatched junction nucleotides: 6. Per germline, CDR1 SGHAT and CDR2 FQNNGV. CDR3 length equals 17 residues. The CDR3 loop is CASSLGASGGQQETQYF. CDR3 DNA: TGTGCCAGCAGCTTAGGTGCTAGCGGGGGGCAGCAAGAGACCCAGTACTTC.

The chain recombines TRBV29-1 with TRBJ1-2, with D unclear. Germline CDR1 reads SQVTM; CDR2 reads ANQGSEA. V lost 2 bases and J lost 13, with 17 bases in between. This CDR3 region has 12 residues. In nucleotides, the CDR3 is TGCAGCGTTGAAATGCCCGACCGGGCGGCCACCTTC. It specifies CSVEMPDRAATF.

CDR3 bases: TGTGCCAGCTCCCTCCTGATCAGCTCCTACAATGAGCAGTTCTTC. It specifies CASSLLISSYNEQFF. The chain combines TRBV18 with TRBJ2-1; D unresolved. This CDR3 has 15 residues. Trimming left V 6 bases short and J 0 bases short, with 12 bases between. CDR1 KGHSH and CDR2 LQKENI come from the germline V gene.

This clone has more than one count but fewer than ten. The chain couples TRBV5-6 to TRBJ1-6, with D hard to call. This CDR3 spans 13 amino acids. The germline V gene has CDR1 SGHDT and CDR2 YYEEEE. Trimming left V 4 bases short and J 8 bases short, with 10 bases between. The CDR3 DNA follows: TGTGCCAGCAGCGTCGCCCAGGATTCACCCCTCCACTTT. Translation: CASSVAQDSPLHF. Drawing the rest from reference TRBV5-6 and TRBJ1-6, the complete variable domain is DAGVTQSPTHLIKTRGQQVTLRCSPKSGHDTVSWYQQALGQGPQFIFQYYEEEERQRGNFPDRFSGHQFPNYSSELNVNALLLGDSALYLCASSVAQDSPLHFGNGTRLTVT.

The chain recombines TRBV9 with TRBJ2-7, with TRBD1 identical over 9 bases. The CDR3 has 14 residues. Germline trimming cut 5 bases from V and 5 bases from J; bases unmatched to any gene: 8. Germline-derived CDR1 and CDR2 are SGDLS and YYNGEE. The CDR3 loop is CASSRDRGIDEQYF. The CDR3 DNA reads TGTGCCAGCAGTCGAGACAGGGGGATAGACGAGCAGTACTTC.

The V call is TRBV29-1, the J call TRBJ1-1, with D possibly matching TRBD1 (5 bases). Between the trimmed V and J ends, which lost 6 bases and 1 base, there was a span of 15 bases. The CDR3 has 14 residues. The V gene's germline CDR1 is SQVTM and CDR2 ANQGSEA. CDR3 residues: CSVQPGPRNTEAFF. DNA for the CDR3: TGCAGCGTCCAGCCGGGACCCAGGAACACTGAAGCTTTCTTT.

The V call is TRBV2, the J call TRBJ1-4; perhaps TRBD1 as D (5 bases). The CDR3 spans 14 residues. Germline CDR1 SNHLY, CDR2 FYNNEI. The V end was cut by 7 bases, the J end by 9 bases, with 18 bases between. In DNA, the CDR3 is TGTGCCAGCATTTACGAACCCCAGGGTCAAAAACTGTTTTTT. Amino acids: CASIYEPQGQKLFF.

The V gene is TRBV6-5, the J gene TRBJ2-1, with D possibly matching TRBD1 (5 bases). Trimming shortened V by 7 bases and J by 4 bases, and 14 bases separated the two germline ends. The CDR3 is 14 amino acids. The germline V gene has CDR1 MNHEY and CDR2 SVGAGI. The CDR3 nucleotides are TGTGCCAGCAAACCCGTTGACAGATACAATGAGCAGTTCTTC. It encodes CASKPVDRYNEQFF.

V is TRBV5-1 and J is TRBJ1-4; no firm D call. Trimming left V 2 bases short and J 3 bases short, with 8 bases between. The CDR3 extends over 14 amino acids. The germline CDR1 and CDR2 sequences are SGHRS and YFSETQ. The CDR3 protein is CASSFGPANEKLFF. CDR3 nucleotide sequence: TGCGCCAGCAGCTTCGGACCTGCTAATGAAAAACTGTTTTTT.

The rearrangement links TRBV11-3 to TRBJ2-3; no clear D. V gave up 2 bases and J gave up 1 base, with 4 bases separating them. The germline gives CDR1 SGHNT, CDR2 YENEEA. The CDR3 has 13 residues. The CDR3 sequence is CASSLQGTDTQYF. The CDR3, as DNA: TGTGCCAGCAGCTTACAGGGCACAGATACGCAGTATTTT.

V gene TRBV9 combines with J gene TRBJ2-2; perhaps TRBD1 as D (5 bases). Deletions cut 0 bases from V and 0 bases from J, with 9 bases between. CDR3 length: 16 amino acids. Germline V gene data show CDR1 as SGDLS and CDR2 as YYNGEE. In DNA form, the CDR3 reads TGTGCCAGCAGCGTAGAGGCAGGGCCGAACACCGGGGAGCTGTTTTTT. This codes for CASSVEAGPNTGELFF. Filled out from reference TRBV9 and TRBJ2-2, the complete variable domain reads DSGVTQTPKHLITATGQRVTLRCSPRSGDLSVYWYQQSLDQGLQFLIQYYNGEERAKGNILERFSAQQFPDLHSELNLSSLELGDSALYFCASSVEAGPNTGELFFGEGSRLTVL.

This sequence joins TRBV18 and TRBJ1-5; D is possibly TRBD1 (5 bases). The germline CDR1 and CDR2 sequences are KGHSH and LQKENI. V shed 4 bases and J shed 0 bases, with 10 bases lying between them. The CDR3 is 15 amino acids. CDR3 DNA: TGTGCCAGCTCACTACGACAGAATAGCAATCAGCCCCAGCATTTT. Its protein is CASSLRQNSNQPQHF.

V is TRBV23-1 and J is TRBJ1-5; maybe TRBD1 (5 bases). TRBV23-1 is designated an ORF whose function remains uncertain. V shed 0 bases and J shed 2 bases, with 11 bases lying between them. The CDR3 is 16 amino acids. CDR3: CASSQSEPGGNQPQHF. The CDR3, as DNA: TGCGCCAGCAGTCAATCTGAACCGGGGGGCAATCAGCCCCAGCATTTT.

The chain has TRBV6-2 or TRBV6-3 and TRBJ2-5; 9 bases are a match to TRBD1. CDR3 length: 15 amino acids. The germline CDR1 and CDR2 sequences are MNHEY and SVGEGT. J was trimmed by 4 bases and V by 5 bases; bases with no gene match: 8. CDR3 sequence reads: CASSDKTGGAETQYF. The CDR3, as DNA: TGTGCCAGCAGTGATAAAACAGGGGGCGCAGAGACCCAGTACTTC.

This chain uses TRBV11-2 with TRBJ2-3, with 12 nucleotides matching TRBD2. Germline assignment: CDR1 SGHAT and CDR2 FQNNGV. CDR3 length equals 17 residues. Trimming removed 1 base from V and 6 bases from J; junction bases left unmatched: 8. The CDR3: CASSLGPRTSGMDTQYF. The CDR3 DNA reads TGTGCCAGCAGCTTAGGCCCCCGGACTAGCGGGATGGATACGCAGTATTTT.

This rearrangement joins TRBV2 to TRBJ1-1, with 9 bases fitting TRBD1. V shed 6 bases, J shed 10 bases, and the junction held 12 bases outside the gene matches. This CDR3 comprises 14 residues. CDR1 is SNHLY and CDR2 is FYNNEI in the germline V gene. The CDR3 DNA is TGTGCCAGCAGCGCAATAAACAGGGGGCAAGGAGCTTTCTTT. This encodes CASSAINRGQGAFF. Filled out from reference TRBV2 and TRBJ1-1, the complete variable domain reads EPEVTQTPSHQVTQMGQEVILRCVPISNHLYFYWYRQILGQKVEFLVSFYNNEISEKSEIFDDQFSVERPDGSNFTLKIRSTKLEDSAMYFCASSAINRGQGAFFGQGTRLTVV.

The rearrangement joins TRBV10-3 to TRBJ2-3; a possible D gene is TRBD2 (6 bases). The CDR3 sequence is 14 residues long. Germline V gene lookup returns CDR1 ENHRY and CDR2 SYGVKD. V lost 5 bases and J 5 bases, leaving 14 bases between the germline ends. The CDR3 here is CAISRDGREDTQYF. In DNA, the CDR3 is TGTGCCATCAGTCGGGACGGGAGAGAAGATACGCAGTATTTT.

This chain uses TRBV11-2 with TRBJ2-3; 9 positions match TRBD1. This CDR3 contains 15 residues. Germline loops: CDR1 SGHAT, CDR2 FQNNGV. Unmatched junction bases numbered 14, after V lost 5 bases and J lost 11 bases. The CDR3 DNA sequence: TGTGCCAGCAGCCCCAGGACAGGGGACCCGCAGGGGCAGTATTTT. It encodes CASSPRTGDPQGQYF. The whole variable domain, filled in from reference TRBV11-2 and TRBJ2-3, reads EAGVAQSPRYKIIEKRQSVAFWCNPISGHATLYWYQQILGQGPKLLIQFQNNGVVDDSQLPKDRFSAERLKGVDSTLKIQPAKLEDSAVYLCASSPRTGDPQGQYFGPGTRLTVL.